This T cell receptor (beta chain) was recorded in a study of Ad26.COV2.S vaccination and SARS-CoV-2 variants. Study-wide findings and caveats: Substantial breadth in spike-specific CD8+ and CD4+ T cell responses was reportedly seen after vaccination. Vaccinees showed greater spike-specific TCR breadth than placebo recipients. Those who received vaccine or placebo ended up with similar non-spike TCR breadth.

Germline CDR1 and CDR2: LNHDA and SQIVND (reference sequence). The CDR3 has 14 amino acids. Deletions cut 7 bases from V and 2 bases from J, with 14 bases between. Produced via immunoSEQ multiplex PCR; TCRdb's table is partial and in-frame only. Of approximately 340,000 clones listed, about 90% are singletons. On this clone: The antigen remains undetermined.

V is TRBV19 and J is TRBJ1-1; tentatively, D is TRBD1 (5 bases). The material sequenced was peripheral blood, taken after recovery from COVID-19. The clonotype originates from a human donor who had recovered from COVID-19. CDR3 sequence (DNA): TGTGCCAGTACCCCCGGGGGTGGAAACACTGAAGCTTTCTTT. Amino acid sequence: CASTPGGGNTEAFF.